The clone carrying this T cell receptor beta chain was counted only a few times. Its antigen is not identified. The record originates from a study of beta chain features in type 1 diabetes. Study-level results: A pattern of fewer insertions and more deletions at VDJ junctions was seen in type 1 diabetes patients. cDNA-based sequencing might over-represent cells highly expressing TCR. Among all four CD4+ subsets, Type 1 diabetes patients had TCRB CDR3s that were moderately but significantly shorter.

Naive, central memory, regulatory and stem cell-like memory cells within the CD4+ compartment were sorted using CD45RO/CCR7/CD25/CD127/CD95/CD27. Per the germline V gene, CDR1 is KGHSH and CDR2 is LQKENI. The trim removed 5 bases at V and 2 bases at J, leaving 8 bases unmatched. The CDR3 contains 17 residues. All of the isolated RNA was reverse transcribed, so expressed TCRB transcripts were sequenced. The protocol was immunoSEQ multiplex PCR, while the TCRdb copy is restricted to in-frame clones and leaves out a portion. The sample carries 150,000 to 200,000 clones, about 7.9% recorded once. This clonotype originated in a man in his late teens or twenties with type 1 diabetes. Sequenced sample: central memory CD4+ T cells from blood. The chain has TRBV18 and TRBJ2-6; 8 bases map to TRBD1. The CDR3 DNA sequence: TGTGCCAGCTCATCGCGACAGGGGATGGCTGGGGCCAACGTCCTGACTTTC. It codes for CASSSRQGMAGANVLTF.